The present T cell receptor beta chain was sequenced within a study of blood T cells in healthy people across ages. Turning to the study itself: Researchers report that template switching captured about one barcoded beta molecule per two T cells. Study results and caveats: Per million T cells, TCR beta diversity dropped about linearly as age rose.

Details on this clonotype: Its target is unknown.

Next came a second PCR, run for about 7 to 12 cycles, which used a sample-barcoded 5' primer along with a J-beta primer mix. Every molecule of cDNA carried a tag from a template-switch adaptor with 12 random nucleotides. TCRdb re-called the 5' RACE reads with MiXCR, one entry per CDR3 protein. The sample has 790,000 or so distinct CDR3 sequences, about 42% seen once; the top ten hold roughly 20%. PBMCs were isolated at a quantity of at least 6.5 million per sample. CDR3 size: 16 residues. V shed 3 bases and J shed 2 bases, with 15 bases lying between them. Germline V gives CDR1 SGHNT, CDR2 YENEEA. This clonotype originated in a man at least 80 years old in good health. Sequenced material: blood. The genes are TRBV11-3 and TRBJ2-3; tentatively, D is TRBD2 (5 bases). The chain's CDR3 is CASSFDSEFFTDTQYF. The CDR3 DNA reads TGTGCCAGCAGCTTTGATAGCGAGTTTTTCACAGATACGCAGTATTTT.